A single sample gave rise to the 21 T cell receptor beta chains below, sequenced in a study of T-cell reconstitution after alpha-beta-depleted transplantation in children. Unique molecular identifiers were incorporated into the prepared TCRbeta library. TCRdb reprocessed the PCR reads with MiXCR, giving one entry per CDR3 protein. The sample contains some 640,000 distinct CDR3 sequences, approximately 15% of which appear only once. Sequencing was performed on PBMCs from the stem cell graft donor, taken from the stem cell graft. These TCRs come from a human donor who donated a stem cell graft to a child with acute myeloid leukemia.

This clonotype was seen only a few times. The rearrangement links TRBV7-2 to TRBJ2-2; TRBD2 aligns across 9 bases. The CDR3 loop spans 16 amino acids. The V gene's germline CDR1 is SGHTA and CDR2 FQGNSA. Losses at the gene ends were 5 bases for V and 1 base for J; bases not matched to a gene: 5. The CDR3 nucleotides are TGTGCCAGCAGCACTCCTAGCGGGGTGAACACCGGGGAGCTGTTTTTT. Protein sequence: CASSTPSGVNTGELFF.

At least ten counts were recorded for this clonotype. The V and J genes are TRBV20-1 and TRBJ1-2, with no clear D. Trimming pared 0 bases from V and 2 bases from J, leaving 7 bases between. This CDR3 has 13 residues. The germline CDR1 and CDR2 sequences are DFQATT and SNEGSKA (reference sequence). CDR3: CSARDQRNYGYTF. CDR3 nucleotides: TGCAGTGCTAGAGACCAGCGGAACTATGGCTACACCTTC.

This clonotype was seen at least ten times. The chain couples TRBV12-3 or TRBV12-4 to TRBJ1-3; 8 nucleotides align to TRBD1. CDR3 length: 15 amino acids. Trimming at V came to 6 bases and at J to 0 bases, leaving 4 bases not matched to a gene. The CDR3 protein is CASRPGTGSGNTIYF. The DNA for the CDR3 is TGTGCCAGCAGGCCCGGGACAGGCTCTGGAAACACCATATATTTT.

This clonotype was counted many times. This rearrangement joins TRBV12-3 or TRBV12-4 to TRBJ1-6, with unresolved D. The CDR3 consists of 15 residues. V gave up 4 bases and J gave up 10 bases, with 17 bases separating them. CDR3 loop: CASSSSGMGKSPLHF. The DNA for the CDR3 is TGTGCCAGCAGTTCGTCAGGAATGGGTAAATCACCCCTCCACTTT.

Only a few counts were recorded for this clonotype. The rearrangement uses TRBV5-6 and TRBJ1-5; D gene unclear. The length of the CDR3 is 16 residues. Trimming shortened V by 2 bases and J by 4 bases, and 16 bases separated the two germline ends. Germline V CDR1 and CDR2: SGHDT, YYEEEE. The CDR3, as DNA: TGTGCCAGCAGCTTAGGCAGCTCTGGAGTTAATCAGCCCCAGCATTTT. Its translation is CASSLGSSGVNQPQHF. Full variable domain (remainder filled in from reference TRBV5-6 and TRBJ1-5): DAGVTQSPTHLIKTRGQQVTLRCSPKSGHDTVSWYQQALGQGPQFIFQYYEEEERQRGNFPDRFSGHQFPNYSSELNVNALLLGDSALYLCASSLGSSGVNQPQHFGDGTRLSIL.

The chain uses TRBV4-2 and TRBJ2-1; 11 bases align to TRBD2. CDR1 and CDR2 from the germline V gene are LGHNA and YNFKEQ. Losses at the gene ends were 1 base for V and 0 bases for J; bases not matched to a gene: 11. The CDR3 runs 20 residues. The CDR3 spells CASSQVGSGGAVFSYNEQFF. The CDR3 coding sequence is TGTGCCAGCAGCCAAGTGGGTAGCGGGGGGGCGGTTTTCTCCTACAATGAGCAGTTCTTC.

This clonotype has just a few counts. CDR3 in DNA: TGTGCCAGCAGCTTAGGGGGACAGGGCTCGAAATTGAACACTGAAGCTTTCTTT. It translates to CASSLGGQGSKLNTEAFF. This chain links TRBV11-2 with TRBJ1-1; TRBD1 matches at 9 bases. CDR1 and CDR2 (germline): SGHAT, FQNNGV. Trimming took 1 base from V and 0 from J; bases not matched to a gene: 9. The CDR3 extends over 18 amino acids.

The chain has TRBV11-3 and TRBJ2-2; no clear D gene. The V and J ends lost 2 bases and 2 bases respectively, with 12 bases between them. The CDR3 runs 16 residues. Germline V gene data show CDR1 as SGHNT and CDR2 as YENEEA. This chain's CDR3 is CASSLSEQVNTGELFF. CDR3 nucleotides: TGTGCCAGCAGCTTAAGCGAGCAGGTCAACACCGGGGAGCTGTTTTTT. Based on the CDR3 plus reference TRBV11-3 and TRBJ2-2, the full variable domain is EAGVVQSPRYKIIEKKQPVAFWCNPISGHNTLYWYLQNLGQGPELLIRYENEEAVDDSQLPKDRFSAERLKGVDSTLKIQPAELGDSAVYLCASSLSEQVNTGELFFGEGSRLTVL.

This clonotype came up many times. The V gene is TRBV20-1, the J gene TRBJ1-1; D unclear. The V gene lost 1 base and the J gene lost 5 bases, with 8 bases spanning the gap. Germline V CDR1 and CDR2: DFQATT, SNEGSKA (reference sequence). The CDR3 spans 12 residues. This CDR3 is CSARVKGTEAFF. The DNA of the CDR3 is TGCAGTGCTAGAGTCAAAGGGACTGAAGCTTTCTTT.

The sample holds a few counts of this clonotype. The gene calls are TRBV7-6 and TRBJ1-5; possible D gene TRBD1, 6 bases. The CDR3 consists of 13 residues. Germline-derived CDR1 and CDR2 are SGHVS and FNYEAQ. Trimming removed 3 bases at V and 9 bases at J, with 12 bases between. This CDR3 reads CASSFEEGGPQHF. In DNA, the CDR3 is TGTGCCAGCAGCTTTGAGGAAGGGGGGCCCCAGCATTTT. Looking up the rest from reference TRBV7-6 and TRBJ1-5 gives the full variable domain: GAGVSQSPRYKVTKRGQDVALRCDPISGHVSLYWYRQALGQGPEFLTYFNYEAQQDKSGLPNDRFSAERPEGSISTLTIQRTEQRDSAMYRCASSFEEGGPQHFGDGTRLSIL.

This clonotype was counted ten times or more. The chain couples TRBV12-3 or TRBV12-4 to TRBJ2-1; 11 bases are a match to TRBD2. With 7 bases clipped from V and 4 bases from J, the junction kept 6 bases outside the gene matches. This CDR3 spans 15 amino acids. As DNA, the CDR3 is TGTGCCAGCAAAGATAGCGGGGGGGCATACAATGAGCAGTTCTTC. Translated, it gives CASKDSGGAYNEQFF.

This clonotype showed up many times. The chain couples TRBV20-1 to TRBJ1-3; TRBD1 agrees at 8 bases. Germline V lookup: CDR1 DFQATT, CDR2 SNEGSKA (reference sequence). The V segment lost 3 bases and the J segment 4 bases; nucleotides outside the gene matches: 11. This CDR3 region has 16 residues. Here the CDR3 reads CSARRLGQVDGNTIYF. In nucleotides, the CDR3 is TGCAGTGCTAGGCGACTGGGACAGGTCGACGGAAACACCATATATTTT.

This clonotype has a single count. As DNA, the CDR3 is TGTGCCAGCAGTTCCGCCGACGCCTACAATGAGCAGTTCTTC. It codes for CASSSADAYNEQFF. V is TRBV28 and J is TRBJ2-1, with D unclear. The CDR3 totals 14 residues. Germline V gene lookup returns CDR1 MDHEN and CDR2 SYDVKM. Trimming removed 4 bases from V and 2 bases from J, with 9 bases in between.

This clonotype was observed many times. Here the CDR3 reads CSVEDLKGDGVNEQFF. In DNA, the CDR3 is TGCAGCGTTGAAGATTTAAAGGGGGACGGGGTCAATGAGCAGTTCTTC. This sequence joins TRBV29-1 and TRBJ2-1, with D possibly being TRBD1 (6 bases). Trimming removed 0 bases from V and 6 bases from J, with 18 bases in between. The CDR3 length is 16 residues. Germline V CDR1 and CDR2: SQVTM, ANQGSEA.

This clonotype was observed at least ten times. The chain uses TRBV20-1 and TRBJ1-2; TRBD1 matches at 7 bases. Germline CDR1 reads DFQATT; CDR2 reads SNEGSKA (reference sequence). Losses at the gene ends were 6 bases for V and 4 bases for J; bases not matched to a gene: 5. The CDR3 has 12 residues. In nucleotides, the CDR3 is TGCAGTGCCATCAGGGGGGTCTATGGCTACACCTTC. Amino acids: CSAIRGVYGYTF.

This clonotype was counted a single time. The V call is TRBV11-1, the J call TRBJ2-1; 9 positions match TRBD2. After removal of 4 bases from V and 0 bases from J, the junction contained 16 bases not matched to a gene. The CDR3 runs to 20 residues. From germline, CDR1 is SGHAT and CDR2 FQDESV (reference sequence). The CDR3 nucleotides read TGTGCCAGCAGCTCCCCTCGGGTAGCGGGGGCCTTTAGCTCCTACAATGAGCAGTTCTTC. Translating gives CASSSPRVAGAFSSYNEQFF.

This clonotype was seen repeatedly, ten times or more. The rearrangement joins TRBV7-2 to TRBJ2-5; D unclear. The V gene lost 5 bases and the J gene lost 7 bases, with 8 bases spanning the gap. Germline lookup yields CDR1 SGHTA and CDR2 FQGNSA. There are 11 residues in the CDR3. CDR3 residues: CASSPLGTQYF. The CDR3 region has the DNA TGTGCCAGCAGCCCCCTGGGGACCCAGTACTTC.

This clonotype appeared once. A much larger clone differs by one base, so this may be a read error. The chain is built from TRBV5-1 and TRBJ2-1; D is uncertain. There are 14 residues in the CDR3. Germline V gene lookup returns CDR1 SGHRS and CDR2 YFSETQ. V was cut by 4 bases and J by 6 bases, with 14 bases left in between. The CDR3 bases are TGCGCCAGCAGCCTCTTCTGGAGCCGCAATGAGCAGTTCTTC. Amino acids: CASSLFWSRNEQFF. The entire variable domain, with the rest obtained from reference TRBV5-1 and TRBJ2-1, is as follows: KAGVTQTPRYLIKTRGQQVTLSCSPISGHRSVSWYQQTPGQGLQFLFEYFSETQRNKGNFPGRFSGRQFSNSRSEMNVSTLELGDSALYLCASSLFWSRNEQFFGPGTRLTVL.

This clonotype turned up a few times. The chain joins TRBV12-3 or TRBV12-4 to TRBJ1-4; no reliable D call. This CDR3 is 17 amino acids long. The V end was cut by 3 bases, the J end by 0 bases, with 14 bases between. The CDR3 DNA reads as TGTGCCAGCAGTTTCGTTCGGGCGGTGGCAACTAATGAAAAACTGTTTTTT. Translating it yields CASSFVRAVATNEKLFF.

This clonotype was detected ten times or more. The rearrangement links TRBV7-2 to TRBJ1-1; D not certain. The CDR3 runs 15 residues. Between the trimmed V and J ends, which lost 0 bases and 0 bases, there was a span of 8 bases. Per germline, CDR1 SGHTA and CDR2 FQGNSA. In DNA form, the CDR3 reads TGTGCCAGCAGCTTAGCTCCAGGTATGAACACTGAAGCTTTCTTT. It specifies CASSLAPGMNTEAFF.

V usage is TRBV6-2 or TRBV6-3 and J usage is TRBJ2-5; weak D call: TRBD1 (6 bases). Per germline, CDR1 MNHEY and CDR2 SVGEGT. Trimming removed 8 bases from V and 1 base from J, with 8 bases in between. The CDR3 length is 12 residues. The CDR3 nucleotides are TGTGCCAGCGGGACACTCCAAGAGACCCAGTACTTC. It is translated as CASGTLQETQYF.